The 27 T cell receptor beta chains given below trace back to one sample, sequenced in a study of cytomegalovirus exposure and HLA in healthy donors. Sequencing used immunoSEQ multiplex PCR; TCRdb keeps in-frame clones, though not all of them. The repertoire holds 120,000 or so clones, with 89% as singletons. The sample was PBMCs. These receptor sequences come from a woman under 30 in good health and CMV-seronegative.

V and J are TRBV5-1 and TRBJ1-1; D remains ambiguous. The germline V gene has CDR1 SGHRS and CDR2 YFSETQ. There are 15 residues in the CDR3. Between the trimmed V and J ends, which lost 4 bases and 1 base, there was a span of 14 bases. CDR3 loop: CASSTEIRGNTEAFF. The CDR3 DNA sequence: TGCGCCAGCAGCACAGAGATTCGTGGGAACACTGAAGCTTTCTTT.

The DNA for the CDR3 is TGTGCCAGCAGCGTAGTGGGGGGTCGAGGCTACACCTTC. Residues: CASSVVGGRGYTF. The rearrangement uses TRBV9 and TRBJ1-2; D may be TRBD1 (5 bases). CDR3 length equals 13 residues. Germline CDR1 is SGDLS and CDR2 is YYNGEE. V was cut by 0 bases and J by 8 bases, with 11 bases left in between. The whole variable domain, filled in from reference TRBV9 and TRBJ1-2, reads DSGVTQTPKHLITATGQRVTLRCSPRSGDLSVYWYQQSLDQGLQFLIQYYNGEERAKGNILERFSAQQFPDLHSELNLSSLELGDSALYFCASSVVGGRGYTFGSGTRLTVV.

The V gene is TRBV5-1, the J gene TRBJ1-2; D is unresolved. The CDR3 covers 12 residues. Germline values: CDR1 SGHRS, CDR2 YFSETQ. V lost 2 bases, J lost 4 bases, and 6 bases lay in between. Here the CDR3 reads CASSFSSYGYTF. In DNA, the CDR3 is TGCGCCAGCAGCTTCAGTTCCTATGGCTACACCTTC.

The V call is TRBV19, the J call TRBJ1-1; perhaps TRBD1 as D (6 bases). V dropped 6 bases and J dropped 1 base, with 15 bases sitting between them. CDR3 length: 15 amino acids. The V gene's germline CDR1 is LNHDA and CDR2 SQIVND (reference sequence). For the CDR3, the DNA is TGTGCCAGTAGCAAACCCGACAGGACGAACACTGAAGCTTTCTTT. This encodes CASSKPDRTNTEAFF. The full variable domain, in which reference TRBV19 and TRBJ1-1 provide the parts outside the CDR3, is DGGITQSPKYLFRKEGQNVTLSCEQNLNHDAMYWYRQDPGQGLRLIYYSQIVNDFQKGDIAEGYSVSREKKESFPLTVTSAQKNPTAFYLCASSKPDRTNTEAFFGQGTRLTVV.

This clone was counted a few times. The gene calls are TRBV6-5 and TRBJ1-2, with a tentative D call TRBD1 (5 bases). V was pared by 5 bases and J by 2 bases, with 9 bases between. The CDR3 consists of 13 residues. Germline values: CDR1 MNHEY, CDR2 SVGAGI. As DNA, the CDR3 is TGTGCCAGCAGTCCAGGGCCAAACTATGGCTACACCTTC. Translated: CASSPGPNYGYTF.

This sequence joins TRBV4-3 and TRBJ2-3, with a weak D call TRBD2 (6 bases). The V gene's germline CDR1 is LGHNA and CDR2 YSLEER. V was shortened by 5 bases and J by 0 bases, with 15 bases between the two germline ends. The CDR3 length is 16 residues. CDR3 sequence reads: CASSEQAGPSTDTQYF. In nucleotides, the CDR3 is TGCGCCAGCAGCGAACAGGCGGGGCCTAGCACAGATACGCAGTATTTT.

The V and J genes are TRBV4-3 and TRBJ2-7, with 7 bases aligning to TRBD2. CDR3 size: 16 residues. The trim removed 3 bases at V and 6 bases at J, leaving 14 bases unmatched. The V gene's germline CDR1 is LGHNA and CDR2 YSLEER. CDR3 in amino acids: CASSQAGLERQGEQYF. The DNA of the CDR3 is TGCGCCAGCAGCCAGGCAGGACTAGAACGACAAGGCGAGCAGTACTTC.

V and J are TRBV6-4 and TRBJ1-2, with a tentative D call TRBD1 (6 bases). This CDR3 comprises 14 residues. With 5 bases removed from V and 6 bases from J, the gap between germline ends came to 16 bases. Looked up from germline, CDR1 is MRHNA and CDR2 is SNTAGT. The CDR3: CASSSTGMGDGYTF. The CDR3 bases are TGTGCCAGCAGTTCCACAGGGATGGGTGATGGCTACACCTTC.

V gene TRBV13 combines with J gene TRBJ1-5; 12 nucleotides match TRBD1. The ends lost 3 bases at V and 5 bases at J; junction bases unmatched: 5. The CDR3 runs 16 residues. Germline CDR1 is PRHDT and CDR2 is FYEKMQ (reference sequence). This CDR3 is CASSFGGTGGDQPQHF. The CDR3 DNA reads as TGTGCCAGCAGCTTTGGCGGGACAGGGGGCGATCAGCCCCAGCATTTT.

DNA for the CDR3: TGTGCCAGCAGTGAGTCTAGCGGGGACCAAGAGACCCAGTACTTC. It encodes CASSESSGDQETQYF. The V and J genes are TRBV13 and TRBJ2-5; 9 bases are shared with TRBD2. This CDR3 spans 15 amino acids. Germline trimming cut 6 bases from V and 0 bases from J; bases unmatched to any gene: 5. Per the germline V gene, CDR1 is PRHDT and CDR2 is FYEKMQ (reference sequence).

This clone was seen more than once but under ten times. The chain links TRBV18 to TRBJ1-1; D gene unclear. The V end was cut by 5 bases, the J end by 12 bases, with 19 bases between. Germline V lookup: CDR1 KGHSH, CDR2 LQKENI. The CDR3 runs to 13 residues. Here the CDR3 reads CASSSDILPEPFF. Written as DNA, the CDR3 is TGTGCCAGCTCATCCGACATTCTCCCAGAACCTTTCTTT. The full variable domain, in which reference TRBV18 and TRBJ1-1 provide the parts outside the CDR3, is NAGVMQNPRHLVRRRGQEARLRCSPMKGHSHVYWYRQLPEEGLKFMVYLQKENIIDESGMPKERFSAEFPKEGPSILRIQQVVRGDSAAYFCASSSDILPEPFFGQGTRLTVV.

The rearrangement uses TRBV5-1 and TRBJ1-1; possibly TRBD1 for D (5 bases). Per germline, CDR1 SGHRS and CDR2 YFSETQ. Trimming took 5 bases from V and 4 from J, leaving 12 bases between them. The CDR3 loop spans 13 amino acids. CDR3 amino acids: CASSWGGSTEAFF. CDR3 DNA sequence: TGCGCCAGCAGTTGGGGCGGGAGCACTGAAGCTTTCTTT.

The V gene is TRBV5-1, the J gene TRBJ1-2; 7 bases match TRBD1. Germline V CDR1 and CDR2: SGHRS, YFSETQ. This CDR3 has 12 residues. J was trimmed by 7 bases and V by 0 bases; bases with no gene match: 0. CDR3 DNA sequence: TGCGCCAGCAGCTTGGAGGGGGCTGGCTACACCTTC. It is translated as CASSLEGAGYTF.

The sample holds one count of this clone. The chain couples TRBV7-6 to TRBJ2-2, with 8 bases aligning to TRBD2. The CDR3 contains 15 residues. V lost 7 bases and J lost 6; bases outside the gene matches: 10. CDR1 and CDR2 (germline): SGHVS, FNYEAQ. CDR3 loop: CASKPGLAGSGELFF. The DNA of the CDR3 is TGTGCCAGCAAGCCGGGGCTAGCGGGTTCCGGGGAGCTGTTTTTT.

The chain uses TRBV7-2 and TRBJ1-1; D may be TRBD1 (6 bases). This CDR3 contains 16 residues. Trimming pared 1 base from V and 0 bases from J, leaving 12 bases between. CDR1 is SGHTA, CDR2 FQGNSA, per germline. CDR3 nucleotides: TGTGCCAGCAGCTTAGATCAGGGGAACCTGAACACTGAAGCTTTCTTT. Translated: CASSLDQGNLNTEAFF.

J is TRBJ1-2 and V is TRBV9; 8 bases line up with TRBD1. The ends lost 6 bases at V and 8 bases at J; junction bases unmatched: 6. Germline V gives CDR1 SGDLS, CDR2 YYNGEE. The CDR3 extends over 12 amino acids. CDR3 loop: CASTPGGHGYTF. CDR3 nucleotide sequence: TGTGCCAGCACGCCAGGGGGCCACGGCTACACCTTC.

The V gene is TRBV2, the J gene TRBJ2-7, with D perhaps TRBD1 (5 bases). The germline CDR1 and CDR2 sequences are SNHLY and FYNNEI. V dropped 4 bases and J dropped 12 bases, with 16 bases sitting between them. The CDR3 contains 12 residues. As DNA, the CDR3 is TGTGCCAGCAGTGTCCAGGGCCGGGTAACGTACGTC. It translates to CASSVQGRVTYV.

The V call is TRBV28, the J call TRBJ2-3; D is possibly TRBD1 (5 bases). Germline CDR1 reads MDHEN; CDR2 reads SYDVKM. This CDR3 has 13 residues. Between the trimmed V and J ends, which lost 4 bases and 2 bases, there was a span of 7 bases. The CDR3 nucleotides read TGTGCCAGCAGTTCGGACACCACAGATACGCAGTATTTT. It is translated as CASSSDTTDTQYF.

This sequence joins TRBV5-1 and TRBJ1-5, with D possibly matching TRBD1 (5 bases). This CDR3 is 14 amino acids long. V dropped 3 bases and J dropped 2 bases, with 9 bases sitting between them. Germline loops: CDR1 SGHRS, CDR2 YFSETQ. The CDR3 DNA sequence: TGCGCCAGCAGCTCCGGGGGGGGCAATCAGCCCCAGCATTTT. It translates to CASSSGGGNQPQHF.

This clone was observed once. The V and J genes are TRBV29-1 and TRBJ2-1; 7 bases agree with TRBD2. The V gene's germline CDR1 is SQVTM and CDR2 ANQGSEA. V gave up 6 bases and J gave up 7 bases; unmatched junction bases: 9. There are 13 residues in the CDR3. The CDR3 is CSVQGGGVNEQFF. CDR3 nucleotide sequence: TGCAGCGTCCAAGGCGGGGGAGTAAATGAGCAGTTCTTC.

The chain employs TRBV19 and TRBJ2-1, with a possible D match to TRBD2 (6 bases). CDR1 and CDR2 (germline): LNHDA, SQIVND (reference sequence). Trimming took off 7 bases at V and 9 bases at J, with 10 bases between the two ends. The CDR3 covers 11 residues. The CDR3 sequence is CASKRRGEQFF. The CDR3 nucleotides are TGTGCCAGTAAGCGGCGGGGTGAGCAGTTCTTC.

This chain connects TRBV27 to TRBJ1-1, with a tentative D call TRBD1 (6 bases). Trimming removed 3 bases at V and 0 bases at J, with 8 bases between. This CDR3 spans 14 amino acids. In germline, CDR1 is MNHEY, CDR2 SMNVEV (reference sequence). The CDR3 region has the DNA TGTGCCAGCAGTTTCCAGGGGTTGAACACTGAAGCTTTCTTT. Translated, it gives CASSFQGLNTEAFF.

Remarks on this clone: Other DNA sequences within the sample encode an identical CDR3. V is TRBV6-5 and J is TRBJ2-7, with TRBD2 identical over 7 bases. V shed 1 base, J shed 7 bases, and the junction held 1 base outside the gene matches. Germline V gene data show CDR1 as MNHEY and CDR2 as SVGAGI. CDR3 length: 12 amino acids. The CDR3 is CASSYWGGEQYF. Here the CDR3 DNA reads TGTGCCAGCAGTTACTGGGGGGGGGAGCAGTACTTC.

The J gene is TRBJ2-3, the V gene TRBV10-3; weak D call: TRBD1 (6 bases). Per germline, CDR1 ENHRY and CDR2 SYGVKD. Trimming cost V 6 bases and J 1 base, with 11 bases left between them. The CDR3 length is 14 residues. DNA for the CDR3: TGTGCCATCAGACAGGGAAGGGGCACAGATACGCAGTATTTT. Its translation is CAIRQGRGTDTQYF.

The CDR3 coding sequence is TGTGCCAGCAGCTTTGTGGAGTCACCCCTCCACTTT. It encodes CASSFVESPLHF. The gene calls are TRBV5-6 and TRBJ1-6, with D unresolved. This CDR3 comprises 12 residues. Germline CDR1 reads SGHDT; CDR2 reads YYEEEE. Trimming pared 2 bases from V and 10 bases from J, leaving 7 bases between.

The chain joins TRBV30 to TRBJ2-1; 11 bases agree with TRBD2. The junction had 13 bases not matched to a gene; V was cut back by 1 base and J by 5 bases. The CDR3 has 18 amino acids. Germline CDR1 and CDR2: GTSNPN and SVGIG (reference sequence). CDR3 amino acids: CAWSDSLAGVKFHNEQFF. Here the CDR3 DNA reads TGTGCCTGGAGTGATTCACTAGCGGGGGTTAAATTTCACAATGAGCAGTTCTTC. Looking up the rest from reference TRBV30 and TRBJ2-1 gives the full variable domain: SQTIHQWPATLVQPVGSPLSLECTVEGTSNPNLYWYRQAAGRGLQLLFYSVGIGQISSEVPQNLSASRPQDRQFILSSKKLLLSDSGFYLCAWSDSLAGVKFHNEQFFGPGTRLTVL.

With regard to this clone: The junction departs from the called germline gene at one end, perhaps through a read error. This rearrangement joins TRBV28 to TRBJ1-2; D is ambiguous. The CDR3 consists of 13 residues. CDR1 and CDR2 (germline): MDHEN, SYDVKM. CDR3 DNA: TGTGCCAGCAGTTTTGTGCTAACCTATAGCTACACCTTC. As protein: CASSFVLTYSYTF.